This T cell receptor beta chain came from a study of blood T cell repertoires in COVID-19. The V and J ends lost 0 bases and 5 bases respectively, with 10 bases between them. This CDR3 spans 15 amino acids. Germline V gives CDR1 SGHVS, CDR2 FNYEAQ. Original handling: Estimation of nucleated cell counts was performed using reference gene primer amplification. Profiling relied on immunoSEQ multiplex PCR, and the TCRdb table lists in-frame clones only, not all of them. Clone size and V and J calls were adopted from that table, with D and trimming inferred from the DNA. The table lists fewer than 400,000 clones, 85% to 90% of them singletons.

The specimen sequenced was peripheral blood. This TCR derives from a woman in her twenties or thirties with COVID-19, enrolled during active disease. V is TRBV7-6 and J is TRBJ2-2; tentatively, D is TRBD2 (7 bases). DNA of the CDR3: TGTGCCAGCAGCTTAGCGGGAGGGGGAACCGGGGAGCTGTTTTTT. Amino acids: CASSLAGGGTGELFF.